This T cell receptor (beta chain) was sequenced for a study of glioma-infiltrating T cells after dendritic cell vaccination. Study outcomes and limitations: No direct clonality-survival link was found; a diverse polyclonal response may matter.

The data were produced by immunoSEQ multiplex PCR, yet TCRdb's version contains in-frame clones alone and is incomplete. The sample comprises about 100,000 clones, around 80% of which are singletons, and about 5.5% rests with the top ten. With regard to this clone: Antigen unknown.

Time point denoted: after dendritic cell vaccination, including at tumor progression/relapse. Selection required adequate fresh-frozen tumor tissue plus more than two years' survival data. Germline loops: CDR1 MNHEY, CDR2 SMNVEV (reference sequence). Trimming took 4 bases from V and 4 from J, leaving 14 bases between them. The CDR3 contains 15 residues. The rearrangement links TRBV27 to TRBJ1-5; possibly TRBD1 for D (6 bases). Sample: blood, taken after dendritic cell vaccination. This TCR was recovered from a human donor with glioblastoma. The CDR3 sequence is CASSSGRGMNQPQHF. The CDR3 coding sequence is TGTGCCAGCAGTTCGGGCAGGGGTATGAATCAGCCCCAGCATTTT.